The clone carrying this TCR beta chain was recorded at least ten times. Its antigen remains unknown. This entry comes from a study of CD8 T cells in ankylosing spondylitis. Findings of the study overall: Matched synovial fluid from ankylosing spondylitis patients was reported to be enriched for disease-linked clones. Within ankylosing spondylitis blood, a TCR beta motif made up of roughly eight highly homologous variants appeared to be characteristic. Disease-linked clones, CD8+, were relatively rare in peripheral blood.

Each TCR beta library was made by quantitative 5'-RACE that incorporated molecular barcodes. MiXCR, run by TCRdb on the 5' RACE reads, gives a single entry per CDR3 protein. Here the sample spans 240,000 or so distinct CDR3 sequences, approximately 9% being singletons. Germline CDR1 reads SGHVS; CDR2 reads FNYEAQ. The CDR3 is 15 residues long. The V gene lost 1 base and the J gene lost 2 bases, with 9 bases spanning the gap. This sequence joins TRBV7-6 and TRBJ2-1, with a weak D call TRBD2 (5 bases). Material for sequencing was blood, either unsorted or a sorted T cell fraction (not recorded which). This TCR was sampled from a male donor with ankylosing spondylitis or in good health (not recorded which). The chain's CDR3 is CASSLGGDPYNEQFF. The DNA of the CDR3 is TGTGCCAGCAGCTTAGGGGGAGACCCCTACAATGAGCAGTTCTTC. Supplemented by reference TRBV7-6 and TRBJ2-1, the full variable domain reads GAGVSQSPRYKVTKRGQDVALRCDPISGHVSLYWYRQALGQGPEFLTYFNYEAQQDKSGLPNDRFSAERPEGSISTLTIQRTEQRDSAMYRCASSLGGDPYNEQFFGPGTRLTVL.